This passage covers 30 T cell receptor beta chains from one sample sequenced in a study of regulatory T cells in long-lasting Graves disease. Arm-PCR of CDR3 regions with iRepertoire HTBI primers generated TCR beta libraries. MiXCR was run by TCRdb on the multiplex PCR reads, yielding one entry per CDR3 protein. Of about 470,000 distinct CDR3 sequences listed, under 25% are singletons. As to time point: persistent/refractory GD, antithyroid drugs over 5 years with positive TRAb. Generation of the TCR library employed RNA extracted from PBMCs. This specimen consisted of peripheral blood mononuclear cells (PBMCs), obtained when the disease was refractory, from a patient treated with antithyroid drugs. The receptors stem from a female donor with Graves disease.

About this clonotype: The CDR3 ends on some other residue instead of the conserved phenylalanine or tryptophan, so this is likely a read error. The CDR3 bases are TGTGCCAGCCGCGGGGGATCCTACGAGCAGTACCTC. It is translated as CASRGGSYEQYL. The chain is built from TRBV3-1 and TRBJ2-7, with 7 bases identical to TRBD2. The CDR3 contains 12 residues. V was clipped by 8 bases and J by 1 base; unmatched bases: 2. CDR1 is LGHDT and CDR2 is YNNKEL in the germline V gene (reference sequence).

This rearrangement joins TRBV28 to TRBJ2-1; TRBD1 matches at 8 bases. Per germline, CDR1 MDHEN and CDR2 SYDVKM. The CDR3 is 18 residues long. V was clipped by 6 bases and J by 7 bases; unmatched bases: 20. DNA for the CDR3: TGTGCCAGCAGCCGAAGCAATCAGGACAGGGCGGGTTTGAATGAGCAGTTCTTC. Amino acid sequence: CASSRSNQDRAGLNEQFF.

A few counts support this clonotype. The chain combines TRBV27 with TRBJ1-1, with TRBD1 as a possible D gene (6 bases). V lost 3 bases to trimming and J lost 4 bases, with 12 bases between them. Germline V gene sequence: CDR1 MNHEY, CDR2 SMNVEV (reference sequence). CDR3 size: 14 residues. CDR3: CASSFQGLSTEAFF. For the CDR3, the DNA is TGTGCCAGCAGTTTTCAGGGGCTGAGCACTGAAGCTTTCTTT.

This clonotype has ten or more counts. This rearrangement joins TRBV28 to TRBJ1-5; TRBD1 might be the D (5 bases). The CDR3 has 14 residues. With 8 bases removed from V and 6 bases from J, the gap between germline ends came to 17 bases. Germline CDR1 MDHEN, CDR2 SYDVKM. The CDR3 DNA follows: TGTGCCAGCGCTTGGGTAGGGGTTATTCAGCCCCAGCATTTT. Residues: CASAWVGVIQPQHF.

V and J are TRBV7-2 and TRBJ2-2, with 8 bases fitting TRBD1. The CDR3 loop spans 14 amino acids. Unmatched junction bases numbered 4, after V lost 6 bases and J lost 4 bases. Germline CDR1 reads SGHTA; CDR2 reads FQGNSA. The CDR3 DNA follows: TGTGCCAGCAGGATAACAGGGGGCACCGGGGAGCTGTTTTTT. Translation gives CASRITGGTGELFF.

As concerns this clonotype: A far larger clone is a single base away, which makes a read error likely. V usage is TRBV27 and J usage is TRBJ2-7; 7 bases map to TRBD1. This CDR3 has 14 amino acids. Germline trimming cut 2 bases from V and 3 bases from J; bases unmatched to any gene: 4. Germline loops: CDR1 MNHEY, CDR2 SMNVEV (reference sequence). CDR3 residues: CASSLRGQFYEQYF. CDR3 nucleotide sequence: TGTGCCAGCAGTTTACGGGGACAGTTCTACGAGCAGTACTTC.

The table lists this clonotype with many counts. V is TRBV7-2 and J is TRBJ1-1; 7 bases agree with TRBD1. Germline-derived CDR1 and CDR2 are SGHTA and FQGNSA. The junction had 4 bases not matched to a gene; V was cut back by 5 bases and J by 1 base. This CDR3 contains 14 residues. The chain's CDR3 is CASSEGQQNTEAFF. DNA of the CDR3: TGTGCCAGCAGCGAGGGACAGCAGAACACTGAAGCTTTCTTT.

This clonotype has at least ten counts. The DNA for the CDR3 is TGTGCCAGCAGTTTATTTGGTCCAGGCACCTACGAGCAGTACTTC. Encoded protein: CASSLFGPGTYEQYF. The rearrangement uses TRBV27 and TRBJ2-7; no clear D gene. Germline loops: CDR1 MNHEY, CDR2 SMNVEV (reference sequence). This CDR3 region has 15 residues. Trimming shortened V by 1 base and J by 2 bases, and 12 bases separated the two germline ends.

This clonotype came up once. V is TRBV10-2 and J is TRBJ2-4, with D uncertain. The CDR3 has 16 amino acids. Germline V gives CDR1 WSHSY, CDR2 SAAADI. The V and J ends lost 0 bases and 0 bases respectively, with 9 bases between them. The CDR3 region is CASSESVPLAKNIQYF. CDR3 coding DNA: TGCGCCAGCAGTGAGTCTGTACCACTAGCCAAAAACATTCAGTACTTC.

Ten or more counts support this clonotype. The gene calls are TRBV30 and TRBJ1-5; unclear D gene. The germline V gene has CDR1 GTSNPN and CDR2 SVGIG (reference sequence). This CDR3 region has 15 residues. V lost 2 bases and J 0 bases, leaving 11 bases between the germline ends. This CDR3 is CAWSSVRDSNQPQHF. CDR3 bases: TGTGCCTGGAGTAGCGTCAGAGATAGCAATCAGCCCCAGCATTTT. The full variable domain, rest sourced from reference TRBV30 and TRBJ1-5, is SQTIHQWPATLVQPVGSPLSLECTVEGTSNPNLYWYRQAAGRGLQLLFYSVGIGQISSEVPQNLSASRPQDRQFILSSKKLLLSDSGFYLCAWSSVRDSNQPQHFGDGTRLSIL.

As to this clonotype: The germline gene is not matched at one end of the junction; a read error may be the cause. This sequence joins TRBV6-2 or TRBV6-3 and TRBJ1-2, with D possibly TRBD1 on 6 matching bases. Germline V gene lookup returns CDR1 MNHEY and CDR2 SVGEGT. The CDR3 has 12 residues. The CDR3 spells CASSRGNYGCTF. The CDR3, as DNA: TGTGCCAGCAGTAGGGGGAACTATGGCTGCACCTTC.

This clonotype was detected many times. The chain links TRBV3-1 to TRBJ2-5; 7 bases line up with TRBD1. The CDR3 length is 17 residues. Germline V gene data show CDR1 as LGHDT and CDR2 as YNNKEL (reference sequence). The V and J ends lost 1 base and 4 bases, in that order; junction bases with no gene match: 12. The CDR3 nucleotides are TGTGCCAGCAGCCAAGGGGCCGGGACAGATTTTTCAGAGACCCAGTACTTC. It specifies CASSQGAGTDFSETQYF.

This clonotype has ten or more counts. The V gene is TRBV6-1, the J gene TRBJ1-1; 11 nucleotides line up with TRBD1. V dropped 6 bases and J dropped 11; count of bases not matched to a gene: 2. CDR3 length equals 11 residues. Looked up from germline, CDR1 is MNHNS and CDR2 is SASEGT. The CDR3 loop is CASRDRGLAFF. CDR3 nucleotide sequence: TGTGCCAGCAGGGACAGGGGGCTGGCTTTCTTT.

This clonotype appeared many times. The gene calls are TRBV9 and TRBJ2-7, with D maybe TRBD2 (6 bases). This CDR3 spans 14 amino acids. Looked up from germline, CDR1 is SGDLS and CDR2 is YYNGEE. Trimming left V 0 bases short and J 5 bases short, with 12 bases between. In DNA, the CDR3 is TGTGCCAGCAGCGTAGGTGGAGGGAACCACGAGCAGTACTTC. Translating it yields CASSVGGGNHEQYF.

At least ten counts were recorded for this clonotype. The rearrangement uses TRBV28 and TRBJ1-2; D is undetermined. The CDR3 consists of 12 residues. Trimming took 5 bases from V and 5 from J, leaving 9 bases between them. Germline values: CDR1 MDHEN, CDR2 SYDVKM. CDR3: CASSPPVYGYTF. CDR3 nucleotides: TGTGCCAGCAGTCCCCCGGTTTATGGCTACACCTTC.

The rearrangement joins TRBV5-1 to TRBJ2-2, with D possibly matching TRBD2 (6 bases). From germline, CDR1 is SGHRS and CDR2 YFSETQ. V was trimmed by 4 bases and J by 4 bases, leaving 17 bases between them. The CDR3 length is 16 residues. Written as DNA, the CDR3 is TGCGCCAGCAGCCTTCGACTCTCCGGGGGCACCGGGGAGCTGTTTTTT. Its translation is CASSLRLSGGTGELFF.

Remarks on this clonotype: A far larger clone is off by one base, so a read error is likely. The chain has TRBV7-2 and TRBJ2-7; D uncertain. Germline CDR1 reads SGHTA; CDR2 reads FQGNSA. This CDR3 contains 15 residues. CDR3 DNA sequence: TGTGTCAGCAGGTTAAGGACCTACATGCCCCACGAGCAGTACTTC. Residues: CVSRLRTYMPHEQYF. Full variable domain (rest looked up from reference TRBV7-2 and TRBJ2-7): GAGVSQSPSNKVTEKGKDVELRCDPISGHTALYWYRQSLGQGLEFLIYFQGNSAPDKSGLPSDRFSAERTGGSVSTLTIQRTQQEDSAVYLCVSRLRTYMPHEQYFGPGTRLTVT.

CDR3 coding DNA: TGCGCCAGCAGCCATCCCCCGGACGGAGAAGAGACCCAGTACTTC. Its protein is CASSHPPDGEETQYF. The genes are TRBV4-1 and TRBJ2-5; D remains ambiguous. The CDR3 totals 15 residues. From germline, CDR1 is MGHRA and CDR2 YSYEKL. Trimming left V 3 bases short and J 3 bases short, with 14 bases between.

This clonotype has a count of ten or more. The genes are TRBV30 and TRBJ2-7; no clear D. There are 11 residues in the CDR3. V was pared by 1 base and J by 7 bases, with 8 bases between. Germline CDR1 GTSNPN, CDR2 SVGIG (reference sequence). This chain's CDR3 is CAWSGSREQYF. The CDR3 bases are TGTGCCTGGAGTGGCAGTCGGGAGCAGTACTTC.

In its sample, this clonotype was seen many times. The J gene is TRBJ2-5, the V gene TRBV15, with 7 bases matching TRBD2. The CDR3 extends over 14 amino acids. After removal of 4 bases from V and 6 bases from J, the junction contained 8 bases not matched to a gene. The germline V gene encodes CDR1 LNHNV and CDR2 YYDKDF (reference sequence). CDR3 region: CATSTRAGRQTQYF. CDR3 coding DNA: TGTGCCACCAGCACCCGAGCGGGACGACAGACCCAGTACTTC.

The chain links TRBV6-5 to TRBJ2-1, with TRBD2 matching over 7 bases. The V and J ends lost 0 bases and 1 base, in that order; junction bases with no gene match: 0. Germline CDR1 is MNHEY and CDR2 is SVGAGI. The CDR3 length is 15 residues. The CDR3 here is CASSYSRESYNEQFF. In DNA form, the CDR3 reads TGTGCCAGCAGTTACTCGCGGGAGTCCTACAATGAGCAGTTCTTC.

The genes are TRBV5-6 and TRBJ2-2, with 11 positions matching TRBD2. The CDR3 has 16 residues. From germline, CDR1 is SGHDT and CDR2 YYEEEE. V dropped 2 bases and J dropped 7; count of bases not matched to a gene: 7. The DNA for the CDR3 is TGTGCCAGCAGCTTTACTAGCGGGAGTTTTGGCGGGGAGCTGTTTTTT. Amino acid sequence: CASSFTSGSFGGELFF.

This clonotype has at least ten counts. V is TRBV30 and J is TRBJ1-1, with D possibly being TRBD1 (6 bases). CDR1 and CDR2 (germline): GTSNPN, SVGIG (reference sequence). The CDR3 runs to 15 residues. V lost 0 bases and J 1 base, leaving 12 bases between the germline ends. CDR3 bases: TGTGCCTGGAGTGTCCTCGACAGGCAGAACACTGAAGCTTTCTTT. Translation gives CAWSVLDRQNTEAFF. Full variable domain (remainder filled in from reference TRBV30 and TRBJ1-1): SQTIHQWPATLVQPVGSPLSLECTVEGTSNPNLYWYRQAAGRGLQLLFYSVGIGQISSEVPQNLSASRPQDRQFILSSKKLLLSDSGFYLCAWSVLDRQNTEAFFGQGTRLTVV.

The CDR3 region is CASKPGQGYEQYF. CDR3 sequence (DNA): TGTGCCAGCAAGCCGGGACAGGGCTACGAGCAGTACTTC. The rearrangement joins TRBV6-1 to TRBJ2-7; 9 positions match TRBD1. In germline, CDR1 is MNHNS, CDR2 SASEGT. This CDR3 contains 13 residues. With V trimmed by 7 bases and J by 3 bases, 4 bases remained unmatched.

This clonotype appeared many times. This chain connects TRBV30 to TRBJ2-5, with D unresolved. V was cut by 0 bases and J by 5 bases, with 7 bases left in between. CDR3 length: 12 amino acids. The germline V gene encodes CDR1 GTSNPN and CDR2 SVGIG (reference sequence). The CDR3 spells CAWSVLRETQYF. The DNA for the CDR3 is TGTGCCTGGAGTGTATTACGGGAGACCCAGTACTTC.

This clonotype has ten or more counts. The chain has TRBV6-1 and TRBJ1-6, with TRBD1 matching 8 bases. Germline CDR1 and CDR2: MNHNS and SASEGT. J lost 1 base, V lost 6 bases, and 14 bases had no gene match. This CDR3 spans 19 amino acids. For the CDR3, the DNA is TGTGCCAGCAGACGCGCCCTTACAGGGGGGGGTTCCTATAATTCACCCCTCCACTTT. Protein sequence: CASRRALTGGGSYNSPLHF.

This sequence joins TRBV5-1 and TRBJ2-1; possible D gene TRBD1, 5 bases. Looked up from germline, CDR1 is SGHRS and CDR2 is YFSETQ. The CDR3 consists of 13 residues. Trimming removed 3 bases at V and 7 bases at J, with 11 bases between. Here the CDR3 DNA reads TGCGCCAGCAGCTCCAGGGTTGGGAATGAGCAGTTCTTC. Amino acids: CASSSRVGNEQFF.

This clonotype occurred many times. The CDR3 reads CASSRTGDSNQPQHF. CDR3 sequence (DNA): TGTGCCAGCAGCCGGACAGGGGATAGCAATCAGCCCCAGCATTTT. The chain is built from TRBV12-3 or TRBV12-4 and TRBJ1-5; 9 positions agree with TRBD1. V lost 6 bases, J lost 0 bases, and 3 bases stayed unmatched. The CDR3 is made up of 15 amino acids.

The chain couples TRBV6-1 to TRBJ2-2, with 8 bases that match TRBD1. V shed 6 bases and J 5 bases; nucleotides not matched to a gene: 8. This CDR3 is built from 15 residues. CDR1 MNHNS and CDR2 SASEGT come from the germline V gene. DNA for the CDR3: TGTGCCAGCAGGGGACAGGAGATTCGGACCGGGGAGCTGTTTTTT. Translating gives CASRGQEIRTGELFF.

This clonotype was counted at least ten times. The rearrangement uses TRBV20-1 and TRBJ2-7, with D hard to call. V was cut by 1 base and J by 7 bases, with 14 bases left in between. The CDR3 is 13 residues long. In germline, CDR1 is DFQATT, CDR2 SNEGSKA (reference sequence). The CDR3 loop is CSARVDPGWEQYF. As DNA, the CDR3 is TGCAGTGCTAGAGTGGACCCCGGCTGGGAGCAGTACTTC.